These 18 T cell receptor beta chains were sequenced from one sample in a study of T cell responses to AZD1222 COVID-19 vaccine. Sequencing was performed with immunoSEQ multiplex PCR; in TCRdb, only in-frame clones are kept and a portion is missing. The sample yields around 200,000 clones, about 88% seen once. Source: peripheral blood, taken 28 days after the second AZD1222 dose. The source of these receptors is an adult who received the AZD1222 COVID-19 vaccine.

The chain has TRBV4-1 and TRBJ2-1; D may be TRBD1 or TRBD2 (5 bases each). Germline assignment: CDR1 MGHRA and CDR2 YSYEKL. CDR3 length equals 16 residues. V dropped 0 bases and J dropped 0 bases, with 9 bases sitting between them. CDR3 in DNA: TGCGCCAGCAGCCAAGAGGGACCGAGCTCCTACAATGAGCAGTTCTTC. Protein sequence: CASSQEGPSSYNEQFF.

The V and J genes are TRBV3-1 (or the pseudogene TRBV3-2) and TRBJ2-5, with TRBD2 as a possible D gene (6 bases). The CDR3 runs 15 residues. Looked up from germline, CDR1 is LGHDT and CDR2 is YNNKEL (reference sequence). V was trimmed by 4 bases and J by 3 bases, leaving 15 bases between them. The CDR3 here is CASSRRGSGEETQYF. In DNA, the CDR3 is TGTGCCAGCAGCCGGCGGGGCAGTGGGGAAGAGACCCAGTACTTC.

The chain carries TRBV27 and TRBJ2-1; 7 nucleotides match TRBD2. Germline-derived CDR1 and CDR2 are MNHEY and SMNVEV (reference sequence). The CDR3 length is 16 residues. V was pared by 6 bases and J by 2 bases, with 10 bases of the junction left unmatched. In nucleotides, the CDR3 is TGTGCCAGCAGGGTACAAGCGGGGCTTGCCTACAATGAGCAGTTCTTC. As protein: CASRVQAGLAYNEQFF.

This rearrangement joins TRBV5-1 to TRBJ1-1; D not resolved. The length of the CDR3 is 13 residues. CDR1 and CDR2 from the germline V gene are SGHRS and YFSETQ. V was pared by 0 bases and J by 1 base, with 4 bases between. The CDR3 spells CASSLEGNTEAFF. Written as DNA, the CDR3 is TGCGCCAGCAGCTTGGAGGGGAACACTGAAGCTTTCTTT.

The J gene is TRBJ1-5, the V gene TRBV7-2; D possibly corresponds to TRBD1 (5 bases). CDR3 length: 14 residues. Trimming pared 2 bases from V and 8 bases from J, leaving 13 bases between. Germline V gene data show CDR1 as SGHTA and CDR2 as FQGNSA. CDR3 nucleotides: TGTGCCAGCAGCTTATACGAGGGGATGGAGCCCCAGCATTTT. This translates into CASSLYEGMEPQHF.

This clone has a single count. V and J are TRBV7-9 and TRBJ2-3; D not certain. V lost 0 bases, J lost 6 bases, and 7 bases lay in between. This CDR3 spans 13 amino acids. Germline V gives CDR1 SEHNR, CDR2 FQNEAQ (reference sequence). The CDR3 region is CASSLALVDTQYF. CDR3 in DNA: TGTGCCAGCAGCTTAGCGTTGGTCGATACGCAGTATTTT.

There are a few counts of this clone. This chain uses TRBV6-2 or TRBV6-3 with TRBJ2-1, with TRBD1 identical over 7 bases. Germline-derived CDR1 and CDR2 are MNHEY and SVGEGT. This CDR3 has 16 residues. Germline trimming cut 5 bases from V and 5 bases from J; bases unmatched to any gene: 12. CDR3 bases: TGTGCCAGCAGTCCCCTCCGATGGGACAGAAACAATGAGCAGTTCTTC. Residues: CASSPLRWDRNNEQFF.

The chain couples TRBV30 to TRBJ2-7; possible D gene TRBD2, 5 bases. CDR3 length equals 13 residues. The germline V gene encodes CDR1 GTSNPN and CDR2 SVGIG (reference sequence). Trimming pared 2 bases from V and 5 bases from J, leaving 13 bases between. The chain's CDR3 is CAWSSPPGDEQYF. Here the CDR3 DNA reads TGTGCCTGGAGTTCCCCGCCCGGGGACGAGCAGTACTTC.

The chain has TRBV7-2 and TRBJ2-1; D remains unclear. The CDR3 consists of 15 residues. V lost 0 bases, J lost 0 bases, and 6 bases lay in between. Looked up from germline, CDR1 is SGHTA and CDR2 is FQGNSA. The chain's CDR3 is CASSLAGSSYNEQFF. The CDR3 DNA follows: TGTGCCAGCAGCTTAGCGGGTAGCTCCTACAATGAGCAGTTCTTC.

The chain combines TRBV15 with TRBJ2-7; a weak D match, TRBD1 (6 bases). The V gene lost 0 bases and the J gene lost 1 base, with 19 bases spanning the gap. The length of the CDR3 is 18 residues. Germline lookup yields CDR1 LNHNV and CDR2 YYDKDF (reference sequence). The CDR3 nucleotides are TGTGCCACCAGCAGAGATAGGACGGGAAGGGGGTGGTCCTACGAGCAGTACTTC. The encoded protein is CATSRDRTGRGWSYEQYF.

The J gene is TRBJ2-5, the V gene TRBV2, with 9 bases aligning to TRBD2. Germline loops: CDR1 SNHLY, CDR2 FYNNEI. The CDR3 spans 16 residues. The V gene end was trimmed by 6 bases and the J gene end by 6 bases; junction bases not matched to a gene: 14. CDR3 loop: CASSQGLAGETKTQYF. In DNA, the CDR3 is TGTGCCAGCAGCCAGGGGTTAGCGGGAGAAACGAAGACCCAGTACTTC.

The rearrangement joins TRBV11-2 to TRBJ1-5, with unresolved D. Germline assignment: CDR1 SGHAT and CDR2 FQNNGV. Trimming removed 0 bases from V and 4 bases from J, with 19 bases in between. The CDR3 covers 18 residues. CDR3 nucleotides: TGTGCCAGCAGCTTAGAACCCCAGGTGGCCGGACGAAATCAGCCCCAGCATTTT. This translates into CASSLEPQVAGRNQPQHF.

This clone has more than one count but fewer than ten. CDR3 loop: CASSYSRRRDGLFF. The DNA for the CDR3 is TGTGCCAGCAGTTACTCCCGGCGGAGGGATGGGCTGTTTTTT. J is TRBJ2-2 and V is TRBV6-2 or TRBV6-3, with D perhaps TRBD2 (6 bases). Trimming took off 0 bases at V and 13 bases at J, with 15 bases between the two ends. The V gene's germline CDR1 is MNHEY and CDR2 SVGEGT. This CDR3 has 14 residues.

This clone was observed a few times. V usage is TRBV30 and J usage is TRBJ1-4; D call uncertain. Germline values: CDR1 GTSNPN, CDR2 SVGIG (reference sequence). The ends were cut back, 2 bases at V and 8 bases at J, with 12 bases in the middle. This CDR3 region has 13 residues. The DNA for the CDR3 is TGTGCCTGGAGTCCTTCGGTGCGCGAAAAACTGTTTTTT. This translates into CAWSPSVREKLFF.

In DNA, the CDR3 is TGTGCCAGCAGTAATAGCGGGAGTGACACCGGGGAGCTGTTTTTT. Translation: CASSNSGSDTGELFF. V and J are TRBV2 and TRBJ2-2, with 9 positions matching TRBD2. Germline loops: CDR1 SNHLY, CDR2 FYNNEI. V was pared by 5 bases and J by 3 bases, with 4 bases of the junction left unmatched. There are 15 residues in the CDR3.

The chain joins TRBV18 to TRBJ2-6, with 7 bases identical to TRBD2. Germline CDR1 is KGHSH and CDR2 is LQKENI. This CDR3 is built from 14 residues. V trimming: 3 bases; J trimming: 12 bases; junction bases outside the gene matches: 8. CDR3: CASSPEGGLVVLTF. In DNA, the CDR3 is TGTGCCAGCTCACCCGAGGGAGGGTTGGTCGTCCTGACTTTC.

The chain uses TRBV4-3 and TRBJ2-3; D is unclear. Germline V gene sequence: CDR1 LGHNA, CDR2 YSLEER. There are 14 residues in the CDR3. Trimming stripped 0 bases from V and 3 bases from J, with 7 bases between. Written as DNA, the CDR3 is TGCGCCAGCAGCCAAGATAGGTCAACAGATACGCAGTATTTT. This encodes CASSQDRSTDTQYF.

The chain recombines TRBV7-2 with TRBJ2-7; 9 bases align to TRBD1. CDR3 length: 15 amino acids. CDR1 SGHTA and CDR2 FQGNSA come from the germline V gene. The V segment lost 1 base and the J segment 2 bases; nucleotides outside the gene matches: 3. The chain's CDR3 is CASSLVDRGPYEQYF. The CDR3 DNA reads as TGTGCCAGCAGCTTAGTGGACAGGGGTCCCTACGAGCAGTACTTC.